A single T cell receptor (beta chain) is shown here with its context. CDR1 LNHDA and CDR2 SQIVND come from the germline V gene (reference sequence). V shed 4 bases, J shed 5 bases, and the junction held 4 bases outside the gene matches. The CDR3 covers 14 residues. Per the authors' pipeline: By means of reference gene primer amplification, nucleated cell counts were estimated. Assay: immunoSEQ multiplex PCR; the TCRdb copy retains only in-frame clones and omits some. The V and J calls and clone size are taken from that table; D and trimming were inferred from the DNA. The sample records approximately 260,000 clones, roughly 84% being singletons. This sample stems from a study of blood T cell repertoires in COVID-19. On the study more broadly: Collection of acute and convalescent COVID-19 samples took place in the United States, Italy and Spain. PBMCs, B-cell-depleted T cells, or T cells were the source of the cDNA or gDNA that made up the material.

Sample: peripheral blood. The chain recombines TRBV19 with TRBJ1-1, with 10 nucleotides matching TRBD1. This TCR came from a woman in her forties with active or convalescent COVID-19. In DNA, the CDR3 is TGTGCCAGTAGTACCCGGACAGGGGGTACTGAAGCTTTCTTT. The encoded protein is CASSTRTGGTEAFF.